The sequence of this T cell receptor (beta chain) was determined in a study of control samples from healthy donors and cancer patients. The sample holds one count of this clone. From germline, CDR1 is LNHNV and CDR2 YYDKDF (reference sequence). The CDR3 loop spans 13 amino acids. Trimming removed 8 bases from V and 7 bases from J, with 14 bases in between. Repertoires were generated with immunoSEQ multiplex PCR, while TCRdb's copy carries only in-frame clones and drops some. The data show some 410,000 clones, with 90% seen just once and approximately 6.3% held by the top ten. The sequence came from a man between 40 and 49 years old with head and neck cancer. The chain recombines TRBV15 with TRBJ1-4; D call uncertain. What was sequenced was PBMCs. The DNA of the CDR3 is TGTGCCACCTCCGACATCGTAGGTGAAAAACTGTTTTTT. This encodes CATSDIVGEKLFF.